This T cell receptor (beta chain) was recovered during a study of OX40 agonist ivuxolimab in advanced cancers. Study-level information: Partial response was recorded in three patients: one hepatocellular carcinoma and two cutaneous melanoma cases.

The CDR3 totals 11 residues. Germline CDR1 and CDR2: LNHDA and SQIVND (reference sequence). V was cut by 5 bases and J by 8 bases, with 6 bases left in between. Repertoires were generated with immunoSEQ multiplex PCR, while TCRdb's copy carries only in-frame clones and drops some. The table lists 35,000 to 55,000 clones, about 93% of them singletons, with roughly 9.6% in the top ten. Patients with a history of autoimmune disease or on systemic immunosuppression were excluded. The sequencing used CD4+ or CD8+ T cells sorted from blood, collected in a trial of the OX40 agonist ivuxolimab. The sequence was collected from an adult with an advanced solid tumor such as melanoma, head and neck, liver or kidney cancer. The gene calls are TRBV19 and TRBJ2-2; unclear D gene. The DNA of the CDR3 is TGTGCCAGTAGTTATGGGGGGGAGCTGTTTTTT. It codes for CASSYGGELFF.